The 25 T cell receptor beta chains below were found in one sample sequenced in a study of cytomegalovirus exposure and HLA in healthy donors. The PCR employed 60 Vbeta primers together with 13 Jbeta primers. Generated by immunoSEQ multiplex PCR, the TCRdb table keeps only in-frame clones and is missing some. Here the sample spans approximately 170,000 clones, approximately 80% being singletons. Sequencing was carried out using PBMCs. The origin of the receptors is a male donor in good health and CMV-seropositive.

The genes are TRBV7-9 and TRBJ1-1; tentative D call: TRBD1 (5 bases). The CDR3 consists of 15 residues. Germline assignment: CDR1 SEHNR and CDR2 FQNEAQ (reference sequence). V was clipped by 3 bases and J by 4 bases, with 15 bases between them. The CDR3 is CASSFIRVGFTEAFF. The DNA of the CDR3 is TGTGCCAGCAGCTTCATCAGGGTAGGTTTCACTGAAGCTTTCTTT.

The chain carries TRBV19 and TRBJ2-7, with 7 bases matching TRBD1. CDR1 is LNHDA and CDR2 is SQIVND in the germline V gene (reference sequence). The CDR3 contains 14 residues. The J segment lost 4 bases and the V segment lost 9 bases, leaving 12 bases of the junction unmatched. In DNA, the CDR3 is TGTGCCAGAAGGGACAGCCGAACCGTTTACGAGCAGTACTTC. This codes for CARRDSRTVYEQYF.

This chain joins TRBV6-5 and TRBJ2-7; 7 bases fit TRBD1. Germline CDR1 MNHEY, CDR2 SVGAGI. V shed 3 bases, J shed 2 bases, and the junction held 4 bases outside the gene matches. This CDR3 has 14 residues. This chain's CDR3 is CASSYGDRAYEQYF. The DNA of the CDR3 is TGTGCCAGCAGTTATGGGGACAGAGCCTACGAGCAGTACTTC.

This chain connects TRBV18 to TRBJ2-7; perhaps TRBD1 as D (6 bases). V lost 5 bases, J lost 7 bases, and 18 bases lay in between. CDR1 KGHSH and CDR2 LQKENI come from the germline V gene. This CDR3 has 14 residues. The CDR3 is CASSSQGPAGEQYF. CDR3 bases: TGTGCCAGCTCATCACAGGGCCCCGCGGGTGAGCAGTACTTC. Full variable domain (rest looked up from reference TRBV18 and TRBJ2-7): NAGVMQNPRHLVRRRGQEARLRCSPMKGHSHVYWYRQLPEEGLKFMVYLQKENIIDESGMPKERFSAEFPKEGPSILRIQQVVRGDSAAYFCASSSQGPAGEQYFGPGTRLTVT.

The rearrangement joins TRBV18 to TRBJ2-7, with 13 bases identical to TRBD2. The CDR3 extends over 17 amino acids. V shed 5 bases and J 5 bases; nucleotides not matched to a gene: 12. Germline CDR1 reads KGHSH; CDR2 reads LQKENI. CDR3 in DNA: TGTGCCAGCTCAACTAGGCCAGGGGGACTAGCGGGAAACGAGCAGTACTTC. Its translation is CASSTRPGGLAGNEQYF.

The rearrangement links TRBV4-3 to TRBJ2-1; maybe TRBD2 (7 bases). Germline V gene data show CDR1 as LGHNA and CDR2 as YSLEER. The CDR3 sequence is 16 residues long. Trimming took 0 bases from V and 7 from J, leaving 16 bases between them. CDR3 loop: CASSQDFGGAGNEQFF. For the CDR3, the DNA is TGCGCCAGCAGCCAAGACTTTGGGGGGGCAGGGAATGAGCAGTTCTTC.

Note on this clone: The same CDR3 can be traced to other DNA sequences in this sample. This chain's CDR3 is CASTGTPGGKLFF. Here the CDR3 DNA reads TGTGCCAGCACCGGGACACCTGGGGGAAAACTGTTTTTT. This chain uses TRBV2 with TRBJ1-4; D is perhaps TRBD1 (6 bases). Between the trimmed V and J ends, which lost 7 bases and 10 bases, there was a span of 16 bases. Germline V gives CDR1 SNHLY, CDR2 FYNNEI. This CDR3 region has 13 residues.

This clone came up a few times. The chain is built from TRBV29-1 and TRBJ1-1; TRBD1 matches at 9 bases. Germline V CDR1 and CDR2: SQVTM, ANQGSEA. This CDR3 has 14 amino acids. V shed 2 bases, J shed 6 bases, and the junction held 7 bases outside the gene matches. The CDR3 loop reads CSVETRQGESEAFF. As DNA, the CDR3 is TGCAGCGTTGAAACCCGACAGGGGGAATCTGAAGCTTTCTTT.

The chain links TRBV4-1 to TRBJ1-3, with D possibly TRBD1 on 6 matching bases. Germline V lookup: CDR1 MGHRA, CDR2 YSYEKL. CDR3 length: 15 residues. Trimming removed 2 bases from V and 2 bases from J, with 10 bases in between. Written as DNA, the CDR3 is TGCGCCAGCAGCCAACGGGCAGGGGCTGGAAACACCATATATTTT. It codes for CASSQRAGAGNTIYF.

As regards this clone: An end of the junction does not agree with germline; a read error may underlie this. The chain couples TRBV27 to TRBJ2-7; 11 bases align to TRBD2. The germline V gene encodes CDR1 MNHEY and CDR2 SMNVEV (reference sequence). The CDR3 is 16 amino acids. DNA for the CDR3: TGTGCCAGCAGTCTATCTACTAGCGGGGGCCTCTACGAGCAGTACTTC. This sequence encodes CASSLSTSGGLYEQYF.

This sequence joins TRBV27 and TRBJ1-5; the D gene is possibly TRBD1 (5 bases). Germline-derived CDR1 and CDR2 are MNHEY and SMNVEV (reference sequence). V lost 6 bases to trimming and J lost 7 bases, with 19 bases between them. The CDR3 runs to 15 residues. Here the CDR3 reads CASSLRQIRGQPQHF. The DNA of the CDR3 is TGTGCCAGCAGCCTGAGACAGATCCGGGGGCAGCCCCAGCATTTT.

V gene TRBV5-6 combines with J gene TRBJ2-2, with 8 bases fitting TRBD2. Unmatched junction bases numbered 10, after V lost 4 bases and J lost 5 bases. CDR1 SGHDT and CDR2 YYEEEE come from the germline V gene. The CDR3 length is 16 residues. The CDR3 DNA follows: TGTGCCAGCAGCCGGGGGCTGTCGGGGGGGACCGGGGAGCTGTTTTTT. This sequence encodes CASSRGLSGGTGELFF. Supplemented by reference TRBV5-6 and TRBJ2-2, the full variable domain reads DAGVTQSPTHLIKTRGQQVTLRCSPKSGHDTVSWYQQALGQGPQFIFQYYEEEERQRGNFPDRFSGHQFPNYSSELNVNALLLGDSALYLCASSRGLSGGTGELFFGEGSRLTVL.

This clone was recorded many times. The V gene is TRBV11-2, the J gene TRBJ2-2; D possibly corresponds to TRBD2 (5 bases). V lost 1 base and J 6 bases, leaving 12 bases between the germline ends. CDR3 length: 15 amino acids. Germline CDR1 and CDR2: SGHAT and FQNNGV. DNA for the CDR3: TGTGCCAGCAGCTTAGGGGGAGAAGGGTCCGGGGAGCTGTTTTTT. This codes for CASSLGGEGSGELFF.

This clone occurred once. This chain joins TRBV5-4 and TRBJ2-3; D gene ambiguous. The CDR3 is 14 amino acids. V shed 4 bases and J shed 1 base, with 10 bases lying between them. The germline V gene has CDR1 SGHNT and CDR2 YYREEE (reference sequence). CDR3 residues: CASSPSFRTDTQYF. In nucleotides, the CDR3 is TGTGCCAGCAGCCCCTCGTTTCGCACAGATACGCAGTATTTT.

The chain carries TRBV5-1 and TRBJ2-1; the D is unclear. Trimming stripped 2 bases from V and 9 bases from J, with 15 bases between. This CDR3 is 14 amino acids long. Per germline, CDR1 SGHRS and CDR2 YFSETQ. CDR3 DNA: TGCGCCAGCAGCTTATGGTCCTACGAACCTGAGCAGTTCTTC. Translation gives CASSLWSYEPEQFF.

The chain couples TRBV4-2 to TRBJ1-6, with D maybe TRBD1 (5 bases). The CDR3 is made up of 15 amino acids. Per the germline V gene, CDR1 is LGHNA and CDR2 is YNFKEQ. Trimming left V 1 base short and J 7 bases short, with 11 bases between. The CDR3 nucleotides are TGTGCCAGCAGCCAAGGACAGCCGTTCAATTCACCCCTCCACTTT. Translated, it gives CASSQGQPFNSPLHF.

Of note for this clone: At one end, the junction sequence differs from germline, possibly due to a read error. The chain joins TRBV10-3 to TRBJ2-5, with 10 bases matching TRBD2. The DNA end favors TRBJ2-7, so the J call may be wrong. The length of the CDR3 is 12 residues. The germline CDR1 and CDR2 sequences are ENHRY and SYGVKD. Here the CDR3 DNA reads TGCGCATCATCTAGCGGGGGTTACGAGCAGTACTTC. It encodes CASSSGGYEQYF.

The chain employs TRBV4-3 and TRBJ1-1; tentatively, D is TRBD1 (5 bases). Germline V gene data show CDR1 as LGHNA and CDR2 as YSLEER. The CDR3 loop spans 15 amino acids. The V and J ends lost 1 base and 1 base respectively, with 10 bases between them. The CDR3 DNA is TGCGCCAGCAGCCAAGGGGGCGGATGGAACACTGAAGCTTTCTTT. It codes for CASSQGGGWNTEAFF.

J is TRBJ1-1 and V is TRBV27, with D unresolved. The germline gives CDR1 MNHEY, CDR2 SMNVEV (reference sequence). The CDR3 spans 11 residues. The germline V and J ends were trimmed by 10 bases and 3 bases, with 9 bases remaining between them. This chain's CDR3 is CAMPEDTEAFF. The CDR3 DNA sequence: TGTGCCATGCCAGAGGACACTGAAGCTTTCTTT.

The CDR3 DNA reads TGTGCCAGCAGTTCGCCAGGGGGCTCCTATAATTCACCCCTCCACTTT. Amino acids: CASSSPGGSYNSPLHF. The J gene is TRBJ1-6, the V gene TRBV6-5, with 7 positions matching TRBD1. The CDR3 spans 16 residues. With 4 bases clipped from V and 0 bases from J, the junction kept 3 bases outside the gene matches. CDR1 and CDR2 from the germline V gene are MNHEY and SVGAGI.

CDR3 in DNA: TGTGCCAGCAGAACAGGGGGCTCAAATGAAAAACTGTTTTTT. It translates to CASRTGGSNEKLFF. The chain recombines TRBV6-1 with TRBJ1-4, with 9 bases that match TRBD1. The germline V gene has CDR1 MNHNS and CDR2 SASEGT. Unmatched junction bases numbered 4, after V lost 6 bases and J lost 5 bases. The CDR3 has 14 residues.

The count of this clone is one. The chain has TRBV12-5 and TRBJ1-1; TRBD1 aligns across 7 bases. This CDR3 is 15 amino acids long. Germline V gives CDR1 LGHNT, CDR2 FRNRAP. The J segment lost 0 bases and the V segment lost 1 base, leaving 2 bases of the junction unmatched. CDR3 nucleotide sequence: TGTGCTAGTGGTTTGGGGGACAGTATGAACACTGAAGCTTTCTTT. It translates to CASGLGDSMNTEAFF.

The rearrangement joins TRBV5-1 to TRBJ1-1; 8 nucleotides line up with TRBD1. V was pared by 1 base and J by 3 bases, with 8 bases of the junction left unmatched. This CDR3 spans 16 amino acids. Germline CDR1 and CDR2: SGHRS and YFSETQ. The CDR3 DNA sequence: TGCGCCAGCAGCTTGACAGGGGGAATGATCGACACTGAAGCTTTCTTT. Protein: CASSLTGGMIDTEAFF. Supplemented by reference TRBV5-1 and TRBJ1-1, the full variable domain reads KAGVTQTPRYLIKTRGQQVTLSCSPISGHRSVSWYQQTPGQGLQFLFEYFSETQRNKGNFPGRFSGRQFSNSRSEMNVSTLELGDSALYLCASSLTGGMIDTEAFFGQGTRLTVV.

J is TRBJ1-2 and V is TRBV19, with D hard to call. The CDR3 totals 16 residues. Germline values: CDR1 LNHDA, CDR2 SQIVND (reference sequence). V lost 2 bases and J lost 3, with 16 bases in between. CDR3 bases: TGTGCCAGTAGTATATCGAACCCCTGGGCCGACTATGGCTACACCTTC. Translating it yields CASSISNPWADYGYTF.

CDR3 sequence: CASSQDLAGTPTSTDTQYF. The CDR3 DNA follows: TGTGCCAGCAGCCAAGATCTAGCCGGGACACCTACTAGCACAGATACGCAGTATTTT. The V gene is TRBV4-2, the J gene TRBJ2-3; D is possibly TRBD1 (6 bases). The CDR3 has 19 residues. CDR1 is LGHNA and CDR2 is YNFKEQ in the germline V gene. V dropped 0 bases and J dropped 0 bases, with 19 bases sitting between them.